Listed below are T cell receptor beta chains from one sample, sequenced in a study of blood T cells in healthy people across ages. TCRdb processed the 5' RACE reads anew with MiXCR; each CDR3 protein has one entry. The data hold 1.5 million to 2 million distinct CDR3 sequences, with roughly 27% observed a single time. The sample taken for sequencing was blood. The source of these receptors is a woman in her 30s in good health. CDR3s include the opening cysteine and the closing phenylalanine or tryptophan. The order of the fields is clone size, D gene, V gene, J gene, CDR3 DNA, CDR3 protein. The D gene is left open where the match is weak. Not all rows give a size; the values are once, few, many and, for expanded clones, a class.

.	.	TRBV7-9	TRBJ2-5	TGTGCCAGCAGCTCAGGACTGAATCTTAGGGAGACCCAGTACTTC	CASSSGLNLRETQYF
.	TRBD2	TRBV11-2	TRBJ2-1	TGTGCCAGCAGCTTTCCGACTAGCGGGGGACCTAACAATGAGCAGTTCTTC	CASSFPTSGGPNNEQFF
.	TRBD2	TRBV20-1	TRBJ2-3	TGCAGTGCCATACTAGCGACTAGCACAGATACGCAGTATTTT	CSAILATSTDTQYF
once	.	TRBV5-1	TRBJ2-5	TGTGCCAGCAGCTTGGAACCCGGACTGCAAGCGACCCAGTACTTC	CASSLEPGLQATQYF
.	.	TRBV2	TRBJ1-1	TGTGCCAGCAGTGGCGAGGGGATGAACACTGAAGCTTTCTTT	CASSGEGMNTEAFF
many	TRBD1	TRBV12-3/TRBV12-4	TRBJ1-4	TGTGCCAGCAGCCCGGGACAGGGCCCTAATGAAAAACTGTTTTTT	CASSPGQGPNEKLFF
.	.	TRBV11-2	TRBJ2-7	TGTGCCAGCAGCTTTCGACTTAACTACGAGCAGTACTTC	CASSFRLNYEQYF
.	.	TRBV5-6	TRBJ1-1	TGTGCCAGCGGCTTGGTAGAGAACACTGAAGCTTTCTTT	CASGLVENTEAFF
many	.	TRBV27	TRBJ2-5	TGTGCCAGCAGTTTAAATCGGGGGACCCAGTACTTC	CASSLNRGTQYF
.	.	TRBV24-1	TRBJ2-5	TGTGCCACCAGTGATTCAGGACCGTCAGAGACCCAGTACTTC	CATSDSGPSETQYF
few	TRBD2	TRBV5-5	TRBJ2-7	TGTGCCAGCATCCTGACTAGCGGGAGAACATTGGACGAGCAGTACTTC	CASILTSGRTLDEQYF
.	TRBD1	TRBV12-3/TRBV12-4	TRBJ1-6	TGTGCCAGCAGTAGACAGGGGGTGCGTAATTCACCCCTCCACTTT	CASSRQGVRNSPLHF
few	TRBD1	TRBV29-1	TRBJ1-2	TGCAGCGTGGCTAGACAGGGGGCTAGCTATGGCTACACCTTC	CSVARQGASYGYTF
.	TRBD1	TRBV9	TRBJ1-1	TGTGCCAGTAGCCCCAAGACAGGGATGGACACTGAAGCTTTCTTT	CASSPKTGMDTEAFF
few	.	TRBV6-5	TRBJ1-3	TGTGCCAGCAGTTACCAGGCAGGGGACGGAAACACCATATATTTT	CASSYQAGDGNTIYF
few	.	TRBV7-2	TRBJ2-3	TGTGCCAGCAGCGCCTACAGTCGTTCAGATACGCAGTATTTT	CASSAYSRSDTQYF
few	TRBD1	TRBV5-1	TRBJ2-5	TGCGCCAGCAGCTTTATGACAGGGGCGGAGGAGACCCAGTACTTC	CASSFMTGAEETQYF
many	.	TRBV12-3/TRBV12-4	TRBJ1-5	TGTGCCAGCAGCCCACGTGGAGGCAATCAGCCCCAGCATTTT	CASSPRGGNQPQHF
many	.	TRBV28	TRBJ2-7	TGTGCCAGCTCACAAAGCACCTACGAGCAGTACTTC	CASSQSTYEQYF
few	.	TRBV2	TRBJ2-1	TGTGCCATCCAGGACAACTGGGGTGAGCAGTTCTTC	CAIQDNWGEQFF
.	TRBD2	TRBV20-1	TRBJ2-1	TGCAGTGCTAGATTACCGGGACTAGCGGGCTCCTACAATGAGCAGTTCTTC	CSARLPGLAGSYNEQFF
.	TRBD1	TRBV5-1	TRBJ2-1	TGCGCCAGCAGCTTGGTCAGGACAGGGCACTACAATGAGCAGTTCTTC	CASSLVRTGHYNEQFF
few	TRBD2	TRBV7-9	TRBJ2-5	TGTGCCAGCAGCACCGGGACTAGCGCCCAGGGACGGGAGACCCAGTACTTC	CASSTGTSAQGRETQYF
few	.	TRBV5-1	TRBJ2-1	TGCGCCAGCAGCTTGGGAAGGGCTGCCAATGAGCAGTTCTTC	CASSLGRAANEQFF
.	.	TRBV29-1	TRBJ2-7	TGCAGCGCCGGCGGGACATACGAGCAGTACTTC	CSAGGTYEQYF
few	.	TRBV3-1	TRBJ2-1	TGTGCCAGCAGCCCCCCGGGACTCACGGTTGCCCTGGGATACAATGAGCAGTTCTTC	CASSPPGLTVALGYNEQFF
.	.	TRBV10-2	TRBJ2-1	TGCGCCAGCAGGGACCAGGGGTTTTACAATGAGCAGTTCTTC	CASRDQGFYNEQFF
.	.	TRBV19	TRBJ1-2	TGTGCCAGTAATAACGCGGCTGGCTACACCTTC	CASNNAAGYTF
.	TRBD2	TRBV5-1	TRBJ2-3	TGCGCCAGCAGCTTAACAGCGGGGGAAGATACGCAGTATTTT	CASSLTAGEDTQYF
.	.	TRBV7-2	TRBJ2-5	TGTGCCAGCAGCCGACGAGGTGGTGGGACCCAGTACTTC	CASSRRGGGTQYF
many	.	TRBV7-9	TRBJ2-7	TGTGCCAGCAGCTTAACCCAGGGGGGCGGCTACGAGCAGTACTTC	CASSLTQGGGYEQYF
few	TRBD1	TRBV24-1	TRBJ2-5	TGTGCCACCAGTGATACCGGGACAGACTACCAAGAGACCCAGTACTTC	CATSDTGTDYQETQYF
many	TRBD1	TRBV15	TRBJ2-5	TGTGCCACCAGCAGGAACCGGGACAGGGAGGAGACCCAGTACTTC	CATSRNRDREETQYF
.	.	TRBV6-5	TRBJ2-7	TGTGCCAGCAGTTTTAGGTTGAACTCCTACGAGCAGTACTTC	CASSFRLNSYEQYF
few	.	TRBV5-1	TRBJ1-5	TGCGCCAGCAGTAAAACTACAGGACTGGGGCAGCCCCAGCATTTT	CASSKTTGLGQPQHF
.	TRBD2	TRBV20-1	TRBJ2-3	TGCAGTGCGCGATCCGTGGCTAGCGGGGGGTCCCCAGATACGCAGTATTTT	CSARSVASGGSPDTQYF
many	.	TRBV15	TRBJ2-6	TGTGTCACCAGCAGAGAGACTGCCTCTGGGGCCAACGTCCTGACTTTC	CVTSRETASGANVLTF
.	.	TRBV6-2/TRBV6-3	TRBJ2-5	TGTGCCACAAGGGGATGGACAGTTCAAGAGACCCAGTACTTC	CATRGWTVQETQYF
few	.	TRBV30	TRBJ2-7	TGTGCCTGTCGGACCCAACACGCCTACGAGCAGTACTTC	CACRTQHAYEQYF
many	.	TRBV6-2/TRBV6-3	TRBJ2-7	TGTGCCAGCAGTGAGACTAGTTCCTACGAGCAGTACTTC	CASSETSSYEQYF
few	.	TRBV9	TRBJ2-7	TGTGCCAGCAGCGTAACCGGGAGTCCGGGCGAGCAGTACTTC	CASSVTGSPGEQYF
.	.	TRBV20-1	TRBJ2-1	TGCAGTGCTAGAGATCGGAGGGATTCGAATGAGCAGTTCTTC	CSARDRRDSNEQFF
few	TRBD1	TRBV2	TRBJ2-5	TGTGCCAGCAGTGCGACCCGACAGGGAGAGACCCAGTACTTC	CASSATRQGETQYF
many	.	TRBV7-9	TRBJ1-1	TGTGCCAGCAGCTTCACAGGGCGTACTGAAGCTTTCTTT	CASSFTGRTEAFF
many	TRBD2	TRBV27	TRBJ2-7	TGTGCCAGCAGTTTCGAGCCTAGCGGGGGCTACGAGCAGTACTTC	CASSFEPSGGYEQYF
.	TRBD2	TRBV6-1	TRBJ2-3	TGTGCCAGCAGTGCAGCGGGGACTAGCGGTCCAGATACGCAGTATTTT	CASSAAGTSGPDTQYF
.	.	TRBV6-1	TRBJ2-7	TGTGCCAGCAGTGAATGGACCTCCTACGAGCAGTACTTC	CASSEWTSYEQYF
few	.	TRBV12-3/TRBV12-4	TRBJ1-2	TGTGCCAGCAGTCCGAGGGGCAGGAGTAATGGCCACACCTTC	CASSPRGRSNGHTF
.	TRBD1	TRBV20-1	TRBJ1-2	TGCAGTGCCGCAGGGGGTCTTTATTGCTACACCTTC	CSAAGGLYCYTF
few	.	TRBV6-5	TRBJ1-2	TGTGCCAGCAGTTACTCTACGGTCTTTAACTATGGCTACACCTTC	CASSYSTVFNYGYTF
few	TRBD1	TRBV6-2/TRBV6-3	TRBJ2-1	TGTGCCAGCAGAGACTCCGGGACAGCTTACAATGAGCAGTTCTTC	CASRDSGTAYNEQFF
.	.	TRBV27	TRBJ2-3	TGTGCCAGCGGTAGCGTGCCGCAGTATTTT	CASGSVPQYF
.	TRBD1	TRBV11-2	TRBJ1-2	TGTGCCAGCAACAGGGGCACTGGCTACACCTTC	CASNRGTGYTF
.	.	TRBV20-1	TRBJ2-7	TGCAGTGCTAGAGATGGCAAGAACTACGAGCAGTACTTC	CSARDGKNYEQYF
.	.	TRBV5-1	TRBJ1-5	TGCGCCAGCAGCTTGCTGGGGGCCGAGCCCCAGCATTTT	CASSLLGAEPQHF
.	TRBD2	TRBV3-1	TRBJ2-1	TGTGCCAGCAGCCGTCCACAGGCACTAGCGGGGGGGGAGCAGTTCTTC	CASSRPQALAGGEQFF
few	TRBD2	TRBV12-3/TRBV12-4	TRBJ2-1	TGTGCCAGCAGCCTTAGCGGGAGGGCGGCGTTCTTC	CASSLSGRAAFF